The 14 T cell receptor beta chains reported below all come from one sample, sequenced in a study of blood T cell repertoires in COVID-19. The assay was immunoSEQ multiplex PCR, and TCRdb's table has in-frame clones only and misses some. This sample has 220,000 or so clones; approximately 81% occur once, and the top ten carry 3% to 4.5%. Sequencing was performed on peripheral blood. Receptors originate from a woman aged 80 or over with acute or convalescent COVID-19.

The rearrangement links TRBV9 to TRBJ2-1, with D perhaps TRBD1 (6 bases). The CDR3 sequence is 15 residues long. Germline CDR1 reads SGDLS; CDR2 reads YYNGEE. V was clipped by 4 bases and J by 0 bases, with 11 bases between them. The CDR3 sequence: CASSSGQSSYNEQFF. In DNA, the CDR3 is TGTGCCAGCAGCAGCGGACAGAGCTCCTACAATGAGCAGTTCTTC.

This sequence joins TRBV6-5 and TRBJ2-1; D ambiguous. V shed 2 bases and J shed 8 bases, with 10 bases lying between them. The CDR3 consists of 13 residues. The germline V gene encodes CDR1 MNHEY and CDR2 SVGAGI. CDR3 protein: CASSYPGSYEQFF. The CDR3 coding sequence is TGTGCCAGCAGTTACCCAGGCAGTTATGAGCAGTTCTTC.

This chain joins TRBV11-3 and TRBJ2-7; D is unresolved. This CDR3 region has 14 residues. The germline V gene encodes CDR1 SGHNT and CDR2 YENEEA. The V gene lost 0 bases and the J gene lost 0 bases, with 6 bases spanning the gap. The DNA for the CDR3 is TGTGCCAGCAGCTTAGACGCGGACTCCTACGAGCAGTACTTC. Translation: CASSLDADSYEQYF. The full variable domain, rest sourced from reference TRBV11-3 and TRBJ2-7, is EAGVVQSPRYKIIEKKQPVAFWCNPISGHNTLYWYLQNLGQGPELLIRYENEEAVDDSQLPKDRFSAERLKGVDSTLKIQPAELGDSAVYLCASSLDADSYEQYFGPGTRLTVT.

CDR3: CASTLYRDSGAYEQYF. The CDR3 DNA is TGTGCCAGCACCCTCTACCGGGACAGCGGAGCCTACGAGCAGTACTTC. The chain combines TRBV7-9 with TRBJ2-7; 7 bases match TRBD1. Per germline, CDR1 SEHNR and CDR2 FQNEAQ (reference sequence). V shed 7 bases and J 2 bases; nucleotides not matched to a gene: 14. This CDR3 spans 16 amino acids.

The chain joins TRBV10-3 to TRBJ2-3; TRBD2 matches at 11 bases. The CDR3 consists of 16 residues. CDR1 is ENHRY and CDR2 is SYGVKD in the germline V gene. After removal of 6 bases from V and 0 bases from J, the junction contained 5 bases not matched to a gene. CDR3 sequence: CAISGLAGGSTDTQYF. CDR3 coding DNA: TGTGCCATCAGCGGATTAGCGGGGGGGAGCACAGATACGCAGTATTTT.

The chain is built from TRBV9 and TRBJ1-1; D uncertain. V was trimmed by 4 bases and J by 2 bases, leaving 9 bases between them. The CDR3 extends over 13 amino acids. The V gene's germline CDR1 is SGDLS and CDR2 YYNGEE. CDR3 DNA: TGTGCCAGCAGCTTAGGGAGTAACACTGAAGCTTTCTTT. This sequence encodes CASSLGSNTEAFF.

The chain has TRBV19 and TRBJ1-5; tentatively, D is TRBD1 (6 bases). This CDR3 is built from 17 residues. V was trimmed by 5 bases and J by 6 bases, leaving 23 bases between them. Germline assignment: CDR1 LNHDA and CDR2 SQIVND (reference sequence). CDR3 coding DNA: TGTGCCAGTAGTGCCTCCTCAGGGGCAGGCGCCGCTCAGCCCCAGCATTTT. This translates into CASSASSGAGAAQPQHF.

This clone appeared a single time. This sequence joins TRBV3-1 (or the pseudogene TRBV3-2) and TRBJ2-1; a weak D match, TRBD2 (6 bases). V lost 4 bases to trimming and J lost 5 bases, with 9 bases between them. The germline gives CDR1 LGHDT, CDR2 YNNKEL (reference sequence). There are 13 residues in the CDR3. The CDR3 sequence is CASSLTSNNEQFF. The CDR3 nucleotides read TGTGCCAGCAGCCTAACTAGCAACAATGAGCAGTTCTTC.

The chain carries TRBV4-1 and TRBJ1-1; D not resolved. There are 17 residues in the CDR3. The germline gives CDR1 MGHRA, CDR2 YSYEKL. Trimming took off 2 bases at V and 3 bases at J, with 19 bases between the two ends. The CDR3 spells CASSQSWTTNLDTEAFF. The CDR3 DNA reads as TGCGCCAGCAGCCAATCCTGGACTACAAACCTGGACACTGAAGCTTTCTTT.

The gene calls are TRBV14 and TRBJ1-1; 9 bases are a match to TRBD1. Germline loops: CDR1 SGHDN, CDR2 FVKESK. V trimming: 1 base; J trimming: 3 bases; junction bases outside the gene matches: 0. This CDR3 is built from 14 residues. CDR3: CASSQGDRDTEAFF. CDR3 nucleotides: TGTGCCAGCAGCCAAGGGGACAGGGACACTGAAGCTTTCTTT. Supplemented by reference TRBV14 and TRBJ1-1, the full variable domain reads EAGVTQFPSHSVIEKGQTVTLRCDPISGHDNLYWYRRVMGKEIKFLLHFVKESKQDESGMPNNRFLAERTGGTYSTLKVQPAELEDSGVYFCASSQGDRDTEAFFGQGTRLTVV.

This chain links TRBV7-2 with TRBJ2-1; D remains unclear. Per germline, CDR1 SGHTA and CDR2 FQGNSA. V lost 5 bases, J lost 2 bases, and 4 bases lay in between. CDR3 length equals 12 residues. CDR3 in amino acids: CASSQTYNEQFF. CDR3 nucleotide sequence: TGTGCCAGCAGCCAAACCTACAATGAGCAGTTCTTC.

This clone appeared once. One junction end does not reproduce the germline sequence, and a read error may be involved. The chain joins TRBV7-7 to TRBJ2-1; D is unclear. The CDR3 length is 13 residues. The germline gives CDR1 SSHAT, CDR2 FNYEAQ (reference sequence). The CDR3 nucleotides are TGTGCTAGCAGCGCCGGGTCTACCAATGAGCAGTTCTTC. Protein sequence: CASSAGSTNEQFF.

The V and J genes are TRBV2 and TRBJ1-1, with a weak D call TRBD1 (5 bases). Trimming left V 2 bases short and J 6 bases short, with 19 bases between. The CDR3 is made up of 16 amino acids. CDR1 is SNHLY, CDR2 FYNNEI, per germline. The DNA for the CDR3 is TGTGCCAGCAGTGAAAGGACAAGGGGCGTTTGGGCTGAAGCTTTCTTT. It yields the protein CASSERTRGVWAEAFF. Full variable domain (missing parts from reference TRBV2 and TRBJ1-1): EPEVTQTPSHQVTQMGQEVILRCVPISNHLYFYWYRQILGQKVEFLVSFYNNEISEKSEIFDDQFSVERPDGSNFTLKIRSTKLEDSAMYFCASSERTRGVWAEAFFGQGTRLTVV.

The chain recombines TRBV3-1 (or the pseudogene TRBV3-2) with TRBJ2-7, with 8 positions matching TRBD1. V trimming: 1 base; J trimming: 4 bases; junction bases outside the gene matches: 9. The germline V gene encodes CDR1 LGHDT and CDR2 YNNKEL (reference sequence). The CDR3 totals 16 residues. The CDR3 DNA sequence: TGTGCCAGCAGCCAAGTAAGACAGGGGTATGAGTACGAGCAGTACTTC. It is translated as CASSQVRQGYEYEQYF.